This TCR beta chain was captured by sequencing in a study of T cells after yellow fever vaccination (dated by TCRdb to between 2017 and 2020). Regarding the study in general: Libraries from fractions with low cell numbers were prepared with the SMART-Seq v4 Ultra Low Input RNA kit. Two healthy male donors, one aged 18 to 30 and one aged 30 to 40 years, made up the cohort. To follow T-cell clones before and after both primary and booster YFV17D yellow fever vaccination, bulk TCR alpha and beta repertoires underwent longitudinal sequencing. Blood samples were taken at several timepoints before and after primary and secondary immunization, and bulk PBMC replicates and cell subsets were isolated.

The germline V gene specifies SGHRS as CDR1 and YFSETQ as CDR2. Including cysteine and phenylalanine, the CDR3 has 14 amino acids. Here the CDR3 DNA is all that survives: 42 bases in frame from base 1. V and J are trimmed by 4 bases and 7 bases, and the gene matches miss 7 bases of the junction. Study-level results and caveats: After the booster, most clones that had expanded after primary vaccination were detected again (around 97% of CD4 and roughly nine tenths of CD8), suggesting broad maintenance of memory. The study included only a couple of donors, which limits how far the findings can be generalized. Computational filtering was required because FACS-sorted repertoires could contain abundant contaminating clonotypes from the bulk population. A small fraction of clonotypes appeared in both the CD4 and CD8 compartments, likely as a result of convergent recombination. The secondary T-cell response was weaker than the primary response but faster, peaking on day 5 instead of day 15.

The sample's treatment or condition label is to be understood as: live attenuated yellow fever vaccine strain. PBMCs were isolated from peripheral blood using a standard Ficoll-Paque protocol. CD4 and CD8 T-cell fractions were isolated with Dynabeads CD4 and CD8 positive selection kits. TriZol was used to extract RNA from bulk PBMCs, CD4 and CD8 fractions, and dextramer-positive and dextramer-negative fractions. This clonotype was observed a handful of times. No antigen is known for it. Base qualities are not at hand, and no much larger clone is one base apart. TCR cDNA was synthesized by 5'RACE template switching, which introduced a universal primer site and unique molecular identifiers. Priming for cDNA synthesis came from both the TCR alpha and TCR beta constant segments. Libraries were amplified in two PCR steps, with sample barcodes and sequencing adapters added in the second step. Sequencing of libraries was done on Illumina HiSeq 2500 (2x100 bp) or NovaSeq (2x150 bp). Per the authors' processing: Reads were demultiplexed and collapsed into UMI consensus sequences with MIGEC, and V(D)J alignment was performed with MiXCR. Vaccine-responding clonotypes were defined with edgeR using replicate PBMC samples, requiring FDR below 0.01 and a log2 fold change above 5 up to day 15. Bulk clonotypes were assigned CD4 or CD8 identity according to which sequenced CD4 or CD8 repertoire held them at higher abundance. The raw public reads went through TCRdb reprocessing: fastp at Q25, MiXCR clone calling, in-frame beta chains kept. Rows matching on CDR3 protein sequence are summarized as one entry with the most common DNA and genes. Clone size and V and J calls follow TCRdb, not the original study. For this sample the table gives under 200,000 distinct CDR3 sequences, of which approximately 6.7% were detected only once. Of the sample, about 2.5% is held by the ten largest clones.

The sequence is built from TRBV5-1 and TRBJ1-1; TRBD1 matches 10 bases in the middle. The TCR was taken from a man aged 18-30 years who received the YFV17D yellow fever vaccine. Source: CD4+ T cells sorted from PBMCs, taken about 5 days after the first yellow fever vaccination. The nucleotides read TGCGCCAGCAGCCCAAGGACAGGGGGAAGTGAAGCTTTCTTT. The encoded protein is CASSPRTGGSEAFF.